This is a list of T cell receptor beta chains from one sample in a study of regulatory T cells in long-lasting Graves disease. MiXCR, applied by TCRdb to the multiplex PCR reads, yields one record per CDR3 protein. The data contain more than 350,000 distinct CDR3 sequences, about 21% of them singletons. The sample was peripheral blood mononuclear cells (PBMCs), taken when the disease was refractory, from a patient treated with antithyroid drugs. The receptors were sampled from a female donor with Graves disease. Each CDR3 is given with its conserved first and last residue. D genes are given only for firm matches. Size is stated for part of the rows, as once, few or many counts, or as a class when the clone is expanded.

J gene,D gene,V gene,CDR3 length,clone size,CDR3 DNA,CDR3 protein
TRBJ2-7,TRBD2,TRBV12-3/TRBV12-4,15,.,TGCGCCAGCGGTTCGAGCGGGAGCCCTATTTACAAGCAGTACTTC,CASGSSGSPIYKQYF
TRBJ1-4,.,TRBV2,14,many,TGTGCCAGCAGCGACGGGGGTTTGGATGAAAAACTGTTTTTT,CASSDGGLDEKLFF
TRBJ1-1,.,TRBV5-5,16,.,TGTGCCAGCAGCCCCCGCGGGACACCCATGAACACTGAAGCTTTCTTT,CASSPRGTPMNTEAFF
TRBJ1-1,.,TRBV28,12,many,TGTGCCAGCCGACCTATGAACACTGAAGCTTTCTTT,CASRPMNTEAFF
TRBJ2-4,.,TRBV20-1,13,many,TGCAGTGCTAGGGAGGCGGTCAAAAACATTCAGTACTTC,CSAREAVKNIQYF
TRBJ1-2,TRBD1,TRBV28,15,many,TGTGCCAGCAGTTTGTCATCAGGGGGCCGGCGAGGCTACACCTTC,CASSLSSGGRRGYTF
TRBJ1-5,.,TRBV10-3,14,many,TGTGCCATCAGTCAAGGGCCGGAATATCGGCCCCAGCATTTT,CAISQGPEYRPQHF
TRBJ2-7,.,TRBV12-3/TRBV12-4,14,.,TGTGCCAGCAGTTACTCGGGCACCCGAGACGAGCAGTACTTC,CASSYSGTRDEQYF
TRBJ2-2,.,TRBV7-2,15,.,TGTGCCAGCAGCTTTGCCCCTTCCAACACCGGGGAGCTGTTTTTT,CASSFAPSNTGELFF
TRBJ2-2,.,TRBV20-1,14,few,TGCAGTGCTAGGTTTAGACCGAACACCGGGGAGCTGTTTTTT,CSARFRPNTGELFF
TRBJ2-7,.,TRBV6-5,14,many,TGTGCCAGCAGTTACTCGATGAGCTCCTACGAGCAGTACTTC,CASSYSMSSYEQYF
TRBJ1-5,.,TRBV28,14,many,TGTGCCAGCAGCCCCGCCGAACGCAATCAGCCCCAGCATTTT,CASSPAERNQPQHF
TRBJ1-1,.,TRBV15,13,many,TGTGCCACCAGCAGAGCTTTGAACACTGAAGCTTTCTTT,CATSRALNTEAFF
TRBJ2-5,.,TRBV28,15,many,TGTGCCAGCAGCCAATCTCCGGTGGTGGGAGAGACCCAGTACTTC,CASSQSPVVGETQYF
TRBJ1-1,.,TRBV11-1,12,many,TGTGCCAGCAGCTTTTTAGCCACTGAAGCTTTCTTT,CASSFLATEAFF
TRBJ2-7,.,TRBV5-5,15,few,TGTGCCAGCAGCTTGGTTGCCGACGAGTCCTACGAGCAGTACTTC,CASSLVADESYEQYF
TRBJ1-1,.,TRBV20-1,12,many,TGCAGTGGTAGGGGGGGGAACACTGAAGCTTTCTTT,CSGRGGNTEAFF